The subject of this entry is one T cell receptor beta chain. Its antigen is not identified. Per germline, CDR1 MNHEY and CDR2 SMNVEV (reference sequence). Trimming cost V 3 bases and J 4 bases, with 16 bases left between them. The CDR3 covers 15 residues. The data were obtained in a study of shared clonotypes between healthy human individuals. Only CD45RO-negative cells positively selected for CCR7 counted as naive CD8 cells, so terminally differentiated effector memory CD45RA+ cells were excluded. In the sorted-subset replicate PCRs, 150 to 200 ng DNA, 25,000 to 30,000 T cell genomes, was used. Sequenced by immunoSEQ multiplex PCR; TCRdb stores in-frame clones only, minus some. The sample lists hundreds of thousands of clones; 90% to 98% were seen once. Overall study findings and caveats: Generally, estimated richness proved larger in naive subsets than it did in memory subsets. Relative to their counterparts shared across all four donors, non-shared clonotypes exhibited diminished generation probabilities.

The chain employs TRBV27 and TRBJ2-7; weak D call: TRBD1 (6 bases). This receptor was taken from a man aged 30 to 45 in good health. The specimen was naive CD8+ T cells sorted from blood. The CDR3 DNA sequence: TGTGCCAGCAGTTTTATGGCAGGTAGGGGGTACGAGCAGTACTTC. Protein sequence: CASSFMAGRGYEQYF.